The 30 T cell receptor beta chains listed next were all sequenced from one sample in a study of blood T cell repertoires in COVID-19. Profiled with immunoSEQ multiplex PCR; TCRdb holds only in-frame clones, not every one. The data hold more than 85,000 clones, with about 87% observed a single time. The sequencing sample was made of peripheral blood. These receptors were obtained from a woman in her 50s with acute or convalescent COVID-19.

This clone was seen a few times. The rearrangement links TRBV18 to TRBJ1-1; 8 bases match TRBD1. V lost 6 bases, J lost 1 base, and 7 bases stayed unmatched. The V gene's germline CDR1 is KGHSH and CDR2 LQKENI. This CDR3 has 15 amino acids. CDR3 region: CASSLPGGKNTEAFF. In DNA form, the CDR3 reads TGTGCCAGCTCGCTTCCAGGGGGCAAGAACACTGAAGCTTTCTTT.

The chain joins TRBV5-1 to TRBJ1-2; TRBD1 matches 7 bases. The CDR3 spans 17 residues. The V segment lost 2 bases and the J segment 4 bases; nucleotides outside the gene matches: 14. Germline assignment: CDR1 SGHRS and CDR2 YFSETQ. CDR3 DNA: TGCGCCAGCAGCTTAGGGGGCGCCTCGACAGGAGGCTATGGCTACACCTTC. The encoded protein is CASSLGGASTGGYGYTF.

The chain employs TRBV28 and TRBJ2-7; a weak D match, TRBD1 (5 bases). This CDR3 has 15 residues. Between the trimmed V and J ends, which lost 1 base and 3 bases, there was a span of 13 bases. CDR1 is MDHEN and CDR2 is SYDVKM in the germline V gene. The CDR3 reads CASSLSLQGYYEQYF. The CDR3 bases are TGTGCCAGCAGTTTATCCTTGCAGGGTTACTACGAGCAGTACTTC.

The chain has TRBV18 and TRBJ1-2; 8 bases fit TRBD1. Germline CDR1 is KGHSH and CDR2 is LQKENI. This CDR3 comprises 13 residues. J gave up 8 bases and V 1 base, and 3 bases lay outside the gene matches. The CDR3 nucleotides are TGTGCCAGCTCACCACAGACAGGGGAAGGCTACACCTTC. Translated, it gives CASSPQTGEGYTF.

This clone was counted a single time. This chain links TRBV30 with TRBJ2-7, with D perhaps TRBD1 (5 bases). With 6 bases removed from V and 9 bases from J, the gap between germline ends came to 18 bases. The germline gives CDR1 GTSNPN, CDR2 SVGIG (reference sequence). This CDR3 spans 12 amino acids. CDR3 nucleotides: TGTGCCTGCCGCCGAGCAGGGTCAGTGCAGTACTTC. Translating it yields CACRRAGSVQYF.

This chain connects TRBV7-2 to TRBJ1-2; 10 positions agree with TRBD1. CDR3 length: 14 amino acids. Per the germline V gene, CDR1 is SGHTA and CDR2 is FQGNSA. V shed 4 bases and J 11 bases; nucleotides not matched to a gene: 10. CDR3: CASSYGQGGYSYTF. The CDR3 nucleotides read TGTGCCAGCAGCTACGGACAGGGGGGATATAGTTACACCTTC.

The CDR3 coding sequence is TGTGCCAGCGTTGAGGGGGGGGGCAGCTATGGCTACACCTTC. It yields the protein CASVEGGGSYGYTF. This chain connects TRBV6-5 to TRBJ1-2, with a weak D call TRBD1 (6 bases). The CDR3 is 14 residues long. Trimming shortened V by 8 bases and J by 4 bases, and 17 bases separated the two germline ends. Germline CDR1 MNHEY, CDR2 SVGAGI.

CDR3 amino acids: CAGRTGGAGPDTQYF. Written as DNA, the CDR3 is TGTGCGGGGCGAACCGGGGGGGCTGGACCAGATACGCAGTATTTT. The gene calls are TRBV6-5 and TRBJ2-3; 8 bases align to TRBD2. The CDR3 totals 15 residues. The germline V gene has CDR1 MNHEY and CDR2 SVGAGI.

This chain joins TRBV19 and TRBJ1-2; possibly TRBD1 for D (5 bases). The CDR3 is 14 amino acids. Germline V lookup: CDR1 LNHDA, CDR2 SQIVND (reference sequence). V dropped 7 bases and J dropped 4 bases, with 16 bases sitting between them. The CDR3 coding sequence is TGTGCCAGTAAGGGGCAGATCGCGTCCTATGGCTACACCTTC. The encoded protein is CASKGQIASYGYTF.

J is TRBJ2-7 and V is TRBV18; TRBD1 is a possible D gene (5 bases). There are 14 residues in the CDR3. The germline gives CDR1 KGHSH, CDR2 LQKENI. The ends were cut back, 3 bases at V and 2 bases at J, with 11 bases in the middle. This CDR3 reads CASSPPGIAYEQYF. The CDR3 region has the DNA TGTGCCAGCTCACCCCCAGGGATAGCCTACGAGCAGTACTTC.

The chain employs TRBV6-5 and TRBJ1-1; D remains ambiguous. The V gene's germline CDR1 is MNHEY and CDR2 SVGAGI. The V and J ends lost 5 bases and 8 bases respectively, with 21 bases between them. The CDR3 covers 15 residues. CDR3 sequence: CASSPQFSPPSEAFF. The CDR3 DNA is TGTGCCAGCAGTCCACAGTTTTCCCCTCCCTCCGAAGCTTTCTTT.

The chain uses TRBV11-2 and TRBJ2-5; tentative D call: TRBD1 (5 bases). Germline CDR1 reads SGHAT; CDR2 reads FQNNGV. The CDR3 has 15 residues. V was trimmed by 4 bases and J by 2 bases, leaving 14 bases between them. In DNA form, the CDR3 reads TGTGCCAGCAGCTCGAACTCAGGGTGGCAAGAGACCCAGTACTTC. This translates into CASSSNSGWQETQYF.

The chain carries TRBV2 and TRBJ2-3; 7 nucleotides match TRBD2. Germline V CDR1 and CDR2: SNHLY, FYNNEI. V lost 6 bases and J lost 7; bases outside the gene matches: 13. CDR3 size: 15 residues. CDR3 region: CASRLLASPEYTQYF. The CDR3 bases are TGTGCCAGCAGATTACTAGCGTCACCGGAATATACGCAGTATTTT.

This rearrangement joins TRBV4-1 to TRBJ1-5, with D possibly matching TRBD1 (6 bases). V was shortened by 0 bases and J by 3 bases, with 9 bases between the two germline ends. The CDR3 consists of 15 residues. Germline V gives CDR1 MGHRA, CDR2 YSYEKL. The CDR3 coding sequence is TGCGCCAGCAGCCAAGATGGACAGCTCAATCAGCCCCAGCATTTT. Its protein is CASSQDGQLNQPQHF.

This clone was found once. The CDR3 region is CASSDRGGTEAFF. For the CDR3, the DNA is TGTGCCAGCAGTGACAGGGGTGGGACTGAAGCTTTCTTT. This chain joins TRBV6-4 and TRBJ1-1, with TRBD1 as a possible D gene (5 bases). There are 13 residues in the CDR3. The germline V gene has CDR1 MRHNA and CDR2 SNTAGT. Trimming stripped 2 bases from V and 5 bases from J, with 9 bases between.

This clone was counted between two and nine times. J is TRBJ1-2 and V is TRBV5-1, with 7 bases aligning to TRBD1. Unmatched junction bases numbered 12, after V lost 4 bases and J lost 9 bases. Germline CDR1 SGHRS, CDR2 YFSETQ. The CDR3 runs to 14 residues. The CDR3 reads CASSTGQLDWRYTF. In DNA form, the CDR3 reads TGCGCCAGCAGCACGGGACAGTTGGATTGGCGCTACACCTTC.

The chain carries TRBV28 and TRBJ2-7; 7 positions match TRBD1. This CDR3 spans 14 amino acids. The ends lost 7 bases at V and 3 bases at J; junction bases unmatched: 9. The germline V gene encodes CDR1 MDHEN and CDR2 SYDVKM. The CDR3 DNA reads TGTGCCAGCAAGTTGGGACAGCCTTTCTACGAGCAGTACTTC. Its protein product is CASKLGQPFYEQYF.

CDR3 residues: CAISESDSGEGRTEAFF. CDR3 DNA: TGTGCCATCAGTGAGTCAGATTCGGGGGAGGGGCGGACTGAAGCTTTCTTT. The J gene is TRBJ1-1, the V gene TRBV10-3; perhaps TRBD1 as D (5 bases). The germline CDR1 and CDR2 sequences are ENHRY and SYGVKD. Trimming took 0 bases from V and 5 from J, leaving 19 bases between them. This CDR3 spans 17 amino acids.

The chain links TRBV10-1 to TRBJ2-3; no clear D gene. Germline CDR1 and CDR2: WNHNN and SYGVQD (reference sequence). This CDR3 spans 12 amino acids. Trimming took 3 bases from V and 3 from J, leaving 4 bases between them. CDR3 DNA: TGCGCCAGCAGTGACCAAACAGATACGCAGTATTTT. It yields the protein CASSDQTDTQYF.

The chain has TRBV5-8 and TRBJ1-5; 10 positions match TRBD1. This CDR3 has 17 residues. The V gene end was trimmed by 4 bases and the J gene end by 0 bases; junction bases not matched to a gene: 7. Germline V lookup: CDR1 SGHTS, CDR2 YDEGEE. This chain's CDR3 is CASSTGTGAISNQPQHF. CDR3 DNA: TGTGCCAGCAGCACCGGGACAGGGGCGATTAGCAATCAGCCCCAGCATTTT. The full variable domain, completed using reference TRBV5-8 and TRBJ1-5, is EAGVTQSPTHLIKTRGQQATLRCSPISGHTSVYWYQQALGLGLQFLLWYDEGEERNRGNFPPRFSGRQFPNYSSELNVNALELEDSALYLCASSTGTGAISNQPQHFGDGTRLSIL.

The CDR3: CASSPDGIGGLEAFF. The CDR3 DNA is TGTGCCAGCAGCCCGGACGGGATCGGGGGGCTGGAAGCTTTCTTT. V usage is TRBV5-6 and J usage is TRBJ1-1; D possibly corresponds to TRBD1 (6 bases). The CDR3 is 15 amino acids. Germline-derived CDR1 and CDR2 are SGHDT and YYEEEE. Trimming stripped 4 bases from V and 8 bases from J, with 21 bases between. The entire variable domain, with the rest obtained from reference TRBV5-6 and TRBJ1-1, is as follows: DAGVTQSPTHLIKTRGQQVTLRCSPKSGHDTVSWYQQALGQGPQFIFQYYEEEERQRGNFPDRFSGHQFPNYSSELNVNALLLGDSALYLCASSPDGIGGLEAFFGQGTRLTVV.

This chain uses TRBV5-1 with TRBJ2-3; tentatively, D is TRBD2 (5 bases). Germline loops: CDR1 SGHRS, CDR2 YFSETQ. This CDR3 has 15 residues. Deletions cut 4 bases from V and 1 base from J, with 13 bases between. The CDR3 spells CASSPILGGTDTQYF. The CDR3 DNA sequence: TGCGCCAGCAGCCCCATCCTCGGGGGCACAGATACGCAGTATTTT.

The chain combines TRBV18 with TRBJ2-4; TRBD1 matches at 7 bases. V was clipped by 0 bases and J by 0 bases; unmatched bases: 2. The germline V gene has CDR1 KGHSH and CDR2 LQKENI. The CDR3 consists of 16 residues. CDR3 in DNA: TGTGCCAGCTCACCACCGACAGGGATAGCCAAAAACATTCAGTACTTC. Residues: CASSPPTGIAKNIQYF.

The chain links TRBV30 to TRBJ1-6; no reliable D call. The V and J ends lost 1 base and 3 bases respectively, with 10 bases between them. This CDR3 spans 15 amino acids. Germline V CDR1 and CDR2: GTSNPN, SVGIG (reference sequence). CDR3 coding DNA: TGTGCCTGGAGTGAGAGGATACTCTATAATTCACCCCTCCACTTT. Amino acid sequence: CAWSERILYNSPLHF.

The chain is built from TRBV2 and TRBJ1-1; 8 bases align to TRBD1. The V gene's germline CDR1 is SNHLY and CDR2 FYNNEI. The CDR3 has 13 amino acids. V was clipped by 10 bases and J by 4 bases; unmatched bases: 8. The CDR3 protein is CATYLTGGTEAFF. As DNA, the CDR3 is TGTGCCACCTACCTCACAGGGGGCACTGAAGCTTTCTTT.

CDR3 residues: CASSSSTLTGNNEQFF. CDR3 DNA sequence: TGTGCCAGCAGCTCCTCCACCTTGACAGGAAACAATGAGCAGTTCTTC. The V call is TRBV7-3, the J call TRBJ2-1; D possibly corresponds to TRBD1 (6 bases). This CDR3 comprises 16 residues. Germline CDR1 reads SGHTA; CDR2 reads FQGTGA. Trimming left V 4 bases short and J 5 bases short, with 18 bases between. Full variable domain (rest looked up from reference TRBV7-3 and TRBJ2-1): GAGVSQTPSNKVTEKGKYVELRCDPISGHTALYWYRQSLGQGPEFLIYFQGTGAADDSGLPNDRFFAVRPEGSVSTLKIQRTERGDSAVYLCASSSSTLTGNNEQFFGPGTRLTVL.

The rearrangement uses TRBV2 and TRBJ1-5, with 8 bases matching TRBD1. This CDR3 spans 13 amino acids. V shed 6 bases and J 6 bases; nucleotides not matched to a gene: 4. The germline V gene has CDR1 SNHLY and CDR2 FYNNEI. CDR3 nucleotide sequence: TGTGCCAGCAGGGTACAGGGGGTTCAGCCCCAGCATTTT. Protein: CASRVQGVQPQHF.

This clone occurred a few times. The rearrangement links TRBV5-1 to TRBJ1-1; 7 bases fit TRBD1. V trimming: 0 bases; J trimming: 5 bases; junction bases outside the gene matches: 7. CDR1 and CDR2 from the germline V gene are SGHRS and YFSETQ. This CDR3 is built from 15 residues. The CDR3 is CASSLEAGGRTEAFF. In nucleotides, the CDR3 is TGCGCCAGCAGCTTGGAGGCAGGGGGTCGAACTGAAGCTTTCTTT.

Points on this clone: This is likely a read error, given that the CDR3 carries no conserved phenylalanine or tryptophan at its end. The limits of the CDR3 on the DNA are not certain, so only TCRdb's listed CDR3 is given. The CDR3 region is CASSPGLGSFGTT. The V call is TRBV11-2, the J call TRBJ1-1. Ends included, the CDR3 has 13 residues. Looked up from germline, CDR1 is SGHAT and CDR2 is FQNNGV.

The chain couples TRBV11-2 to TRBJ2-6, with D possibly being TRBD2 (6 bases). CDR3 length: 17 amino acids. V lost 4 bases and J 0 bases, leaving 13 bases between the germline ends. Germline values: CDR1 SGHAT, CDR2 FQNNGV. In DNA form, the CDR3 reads TGTGCCAGCAGCTGGGGGATGGGAGGCTCTGGGGCCAACGTCCTGACTTTC. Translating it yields CASSWGMGGSGANVLTF.